The TCR beta chain under discussion was sequenced for a study of tumor-infiltrating lymphocytes in primary liver carcinoma. About this clonotype itself: An end of the junction does not agree with germline; a read error may underlie this.

This CDR3 is 17 amino acids long. Germline CDR1 reads LGHNA; CDR2 reads YNFKEQ. Each 20-30 mg portion of unsorted bulk tissue served as the source for co-extraction of RNA and DNA. Starting from 400 to 500 ng of total RNA, TCR beta cDNA was produced with a primer in the constant region. Employing slightly modified ARM-PCR, three nested multiplex PCR rounds were run, and these gave rise to the TCR beta libraries. PCR rounds one and two used TRBV1-TRBV30 forward primers with a C-beta reverse primer for 10 cycles each. A single record per CDR3 protein comes from TCRdb applying MiXCR to the multiplex PCR reads. Among more than 95,000 distinct CDR3 sequences listed, approximately 80% were seen once.

The chain recombines TRBV4-2 with TRBJ2-7; 10 bases agree with TRBD2. This receptor was identified in a man aged 35 to 55 with primary liver carcinoma and hepatitis B virus infection. Sequences were obtained from liver tumor tissue from sampling region 3. Indicated subset: tumor region T3, left-lateral pole. As DNA, the CDR3 is TGTGCCAGTAGCCAAGGTCGCGCTAGCGGGAGAACTTACGAGCAGTACTTC. It encodes CASSQGRASGRTYEQYF.